Presented here are 11 T cell receptor beta chains from one specimen sequenced in a study. TCRdb reprocessed the 5' RACE reads via MiXCR and lists one record per CDR3 protein. The sample holds approximately 40,000 distinct CDR3 sequences, about 20% seen once. Treg sorting used a CD4+CD25+CD127-/low gate. The specimen sequenced was Tregs sorted from blood. These receptor sequences come from a female donor with breast cancer.

J is TRBJ2-6 and V is TRBV12-3 or TRBV12-4; D remains unclear. The V gene lost 4 bases and the J gene lost 3 bases, with 16 bases spanning the gap. The CDR3 sequence is 17 residues long. The CDR3 loop is CASSSFEPEFGANVLTF. The CDR3 DNA reads as TGTGCCAGCAGTTCTTTCGAGCCGGAGTTTGGGGCCAACGTCCTGACTTTC.

The chain links TRBV5-1 to TRBJ1-2; D perhaps matches TRBD1 (6 bases). V lost 4 bases to trimming and J lost 2 bases, with 12 bases between them. Germline-derived CDR1 and CDR2 are SGHRS and YFSETQ. The CDR3 covers 14 residues. CDR3 nucleotides: TGCGCCAGCAGCGGCGGGACACCAAACTATGGCTACACCTTC. The encoded protein is CASSGGTPNYGYTF.

Only a few counts were recorded for this clonotype. J is TRBJ2-3 and V is TRBV5-1, with TRBD2 matching over 8 bases. Germline CDR1 SGHRS, CDR2 YFSETQ. V shed 4 bases and J 6 bases; nucleotides not matched to a gene: 7. There are 14 residues in the CDR3. In DNA, the CDR3 is TGCGCCAGCAGCCCGGGAGGGCTTGCGGATACGCAGTATTTT. Translating it yields CASSPGGLADTQYF.

The V gene is TRBV10-3, the J gene TRBJ1-3; possibly TRBD1 for D (5 bases). Looked up from germline, CDR1 is ENHRY and CDR2 is SYGVKD. This CDR3 has 14 residues. The V gene lost 8 bases and the J gene lost 0 bases, with 11 bases spanning the gap. Here the CDR3 reads CAIGQGNSGNTIYF. In nucleotides, the CDR3 is TGTGCCATCGGGCAGGGTAACTCTGGAAACACCATATATTTT.

This clonotype was recorded many times. The genes are TRBV12-3 or TRBV12-4 and TRBJ2-1, with TRBD2 identical over 11 bases. The CDR3 runs 17 residues. The trim removed 7 bases at V and 4 bases at J, leaving 12 bases unmatched. CDR3 in DNA: TGTGCCAGCACCCGCGAGCCGGGACTAGCGGCTTACAATGAGCAGTTCTTC. Its protein is CASTREPGLAAYNEQFF.

CDR3 sequence (DNA): TGTGCCAGCGCGGTTTCGGGGTTTAATTCACCCCTCCACTTT. This sequence encodes CASAVSGFNSPLHF. V gene TRBV3-1 combines with J gene TRBJ1-6; D gene uncertain. The germline gives CDR1 LGHDT, CDR2 YNNKEL (reference sequence). The CDR3 runs 14 residues. Trimming left V 8 bases short and J 6 bases short, with 14 bases between.

V usage is TRBV13 and J usage is TRBJ1-1; D remains unclear. The CDR3 length is 14 residues. Trimming removed 4 bases from V and 4 bases from J, with 13 bases in between. CDR1 is PRHDT, CDR2 FYEKMQ, per germline (reference sequence). In DNA form, the CDR3 reads TGTGCCAGCAGCTCCCAGGACGAAGCCACTGAAGCTTTCTTT. Translating it yields CASSSQDEATEAFF.

This clonotype was detected ten times or more. The rearrangement uses TRBV10-3 and TRBJ1-1; D gene uncertain. Germline loops: CDR1 ENHRY, CDR2 SYGVKD. The CDR3 contains 14 residues. The V end was cut by 2 bases, the J end by 0 bases, with 7 bases between. CDR3 bases: TGTGCCATCAGTGAGGGGCAGATGAACACTGAAGCTTTCTTT. This sequence encodes CAISEGQMNTEAFF.

This clonotype came up many times. The CDR3 nucleotides read TGTGCCAGCAGCATAAGGGATTTTGCTAGCGGGAGAACCGGGGAGCTGTTTTTT. This sequence encodes CASSIRDFASGRTGELFF. This chain uses TRBV12-3 or TRBV12-4 with TRBJ2-2; 10 nucleotides line up with TRBD2. There are 18 residues in the CDR3. V lost 6 bases, J lost 5 bases, and 15 bases stayed unmatched.

By sample fraction, this clonotype is medium-sized. The V and J genes are TRBV7-9 and TRBJ2-1; 12 positions match TRBD2. Germline-derived CDR1 and CDR2 are SEHNR and FQNEAQ (reference sequence). V lost 5 bases, J lost 7 bases, and 6 bases stayed unmatched. This CDR3 is 15 amino acids long. CDR3 in amino acids: CASSPRLAGVNEQFF. The CDR3 nucleotides are TGTGCCAGCAGCCCGAGACTAGCGGGAGTAAATGAGCAGTTCTTC.

A word on this clonotype: At one end, the junction sequence differs from germline, possibly due to a read error. V usage is TRBV11-2 and J usage is TRBJ2-3, with TRBD2 matching over 7 bases. The CDR3 loop spans 15 amino acids. Germline CDR1 SGHAT, CDR2 FQNNGV. In DNA, the CDR3 is TGTGCCGGCAGCTCTAGCGGTTCTAGCACAGATACGCAGTATTTT. Amino acid sequence: CAGSSSGSSTDTQYF.